Many counts were recorded for the clone carrying this TCR beta chain. What it binds is not known. The ends lost 5 bases at V and 1 base at J; junction bases unmatched: 5. Germline lookup yields CDR1 SGHTA and CDR2 FQGNSA. The CDR3 is made up of 16 amino acids. This sample stems from a study of T cell repertoires in cytomegalovirus infection. Whole-study context: Evidence of both CMV infection and a matching HLA type came from public TCR beta signatures.

TCRdb analysed the reads with MiXCR anew, one entry per CDR3 protein. The sample yields 450,000 to 650,000 distinct CDR3 sequences, 26% seen once. Whole-study results and caveats: It was HLA-C-restricted CMV-specific TCR beta clonotypes that dominated the response ex vivo. Cumulated frequencies of public TCR beta families served to identify carriers of CMV plus the relevant HLA.

The source of this sequence is a human donor in good health (CMV status not recorded). Some clones in this sample may be carry-over from other donors' samples. The specimen sequenced was PBMCs. The J gene is TRBJ2-1, the V gene TRBV7-2; 10 bases fit TRBD1. The CDR3 here is CASSRQGAVSYNEQFF. CDR3 DNA sequence: TGTGCCAGCAGCCGACAGGGGGCGGTGTCCTACAATGAGCAGTTCTTC. Full variable domain (outside the CDR3, taken from reference TRBV7-2 and TRBJ2-1): GAGVSQSPSNKVTEKGKDVELRCDPISGHTALYWYRQSLGQGLEFLIYFQGNSAPDKSGLPSDRFSAERTGGSVSTLTIQRTQQEDSAVYLCASSRQGAVSYNEQFFGPGTRLTVL.